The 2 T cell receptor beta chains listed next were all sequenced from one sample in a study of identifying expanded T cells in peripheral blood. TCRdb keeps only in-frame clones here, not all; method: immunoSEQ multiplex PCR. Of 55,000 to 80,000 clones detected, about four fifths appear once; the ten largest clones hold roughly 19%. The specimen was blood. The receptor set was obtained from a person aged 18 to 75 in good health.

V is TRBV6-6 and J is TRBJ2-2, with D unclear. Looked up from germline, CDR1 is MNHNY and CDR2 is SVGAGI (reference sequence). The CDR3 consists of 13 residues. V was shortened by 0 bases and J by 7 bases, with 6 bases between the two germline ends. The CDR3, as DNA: TGTGCCAGCAGTTACTCGAATATCGGGGAGCTGTTTTTT. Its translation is CASSYSNIGELFF.

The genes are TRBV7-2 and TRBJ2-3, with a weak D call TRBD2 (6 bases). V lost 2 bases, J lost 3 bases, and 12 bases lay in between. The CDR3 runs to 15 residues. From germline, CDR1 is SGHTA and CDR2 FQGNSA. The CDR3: CASSLRRERTDTQYF. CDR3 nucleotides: TGTGCCAGCAGCTTACGCCGGGAGAGGACAGATACGCAGTATTTT.